The following is a T cell receptor beta chain sequence with its context. The antigen is unknown. The CDR3 has 14 residues. CDR1 and CDR2 from the germline V gene are MGHRA and YSYEKL. V was cut by 1 base and J by 0 bases, with 5 bases left in between. The record originates from a study of T cell responses to AZD1222 COVID-19 vaccine. Study observations and caveats: A mostly white British donor set with more females was recruited, and clonal diversity was possibly underestimated.

Produced via immunoSEQ multiplex PCR; TCRdb's table is partial and in-frame only. The sample contains about 140,000 clones, around 89% of which appear only once. The chain links TRBV4-1 to TRBJ2-3; D is ambiguous. This sample comprised peripheral blood, obtained on day 0 of AZD1222 vaccination. This receptor was taken from an adult in good health. The CDR3 loop reads CASSQVSSTDTQYF. CDR3 coding DNA: TGCGCCAGCAGCCAAGTCTCCAGCACAGATACGCAGTATTTT.